This T cell receptor (beta chain) stems from a study of liver allograft versus peripheral blood T cells. Study in general: Recipients' peripheral blood T cell receptor repertoires were compared with those in transplanted livers. General study points: Liver allografts reportedly held T cell receptor repertoires unlike those in peripheral blood.

In TCRdb, the reads were re-called with MiXCR into one record per CDR3 protein. The sample contains roughly 1,200 distinct CDR3 sequences, under 20% of which appear only once. This clonotype is deemed medium-sized. Its target is unknown. The CDR3 is 15 residues long. Trimming pared 0 bases from V and 0 bases from J, leaving 7 bases between. Per the germline V gene, CDR1 is SGHKS and CDR2 is YYEKEE (reference sequence). The TCR sequence derives from a human patient who had a liver transplant. Part of the T cell pool may stem from the graft donor. The rearrangement links TRBV5-5 to TRBJ1-5; D may be TRBD1 (6 bases). CDR3 sequence reads: CASSLEGGSNQPQHF. The CDR3 DNA sequence: TGTGCCAGCAGCTTGGAAGGGGGTAGCAATCAGCCCCAGCATTTT.